These T cell receptor beta chains were read from a single sample in a study of blood T cell repertoires in COVID-19. Libraries were prepared by immunoSEQ multiplex PCR; TCRdb keeps only in-frame clonotypes and omits some of them. The profile shows about 69,000 clones, less than 85% of them singletons. The sample comprised peripheral blood. These receptors were taken from a man aged 45-65 years with COVID-19, enrolled during active disease. CDR3s include the opening cysteine and the closing phenylalanine or tryptophan. D genes are given only for firm matches. Rows may omit the clone size; those that give it use once, few, many or a size class.

abundance	v_gene	j_gene	d_gene	CDR3aa	CDR3nt
-	TRBV4-2	TRBJ2-3	TRBD1	CASSRGGWTDTQYF	TGTGCCAGCAGCCGAGGGGGCTGGACAGATACGCAGTATTTT
-	TRBV7-2	TRBJ2-1	-	CASSLASPDNEQFF	TGTGCCAGCAGCTTAGCCTCTCCCGACAATGAGCAGTTCTTC
-	TRBV9	TRBJ2-1	TRBD2	CASSVVGAGGNEQFF	TGTGCCAGCAGCGTAGTTGGCGCGGGGGGCAATGAGCAGTTCTTC
-	TRBV6-5	TRBJ2-1	-	CASGSYNEQFF	TGTGCCTCCGGCTCCTACAATGAGCAGTTCTTC
-	TRBV10-3	TRBJ2-7	-	CASLPVTGGSYEQYF	TGTGCCTCACTCCCGGTGACAGGAGGTTCCTACGAGCAGTACTTC
-	TRBV10-1	TRBJ1-6	-	CASSESRGSNSPLHF	TGCGCCAGCAGTGAGTCACGGGGATCGAATTCACCCCTCCACTTT
-	TRBV5-5	TRBJ1-3	-	CASSLWLTTGLGGNTIYF	TGTGCCAGCAGCTTGTGGCTAACCACAGGGCTAGGTGGAAACACCATATATTTT
-	TRBV5-1	TRBJ2-7	-	CASSFGGGAYEQYF	TGCGCCAGCAGCTTTGGGGGAGGTGCCTACGAGCAGTACTTC
once	TRBV19	TRBJ1-5	-	CASNPQVDQPQHF	TGTGCCAGTAACCCGCAGGTTGATCAGCCCCAGCATTTT
-	TRBV5-5	TRBJ1-1	-	CASSLESGWVFF	TGTGCCAGCAGCTTGGAGTCAGGGTGGGTTTTCTTT
-	TRBV12-5	TRBJ1-2	-	CASGLSGIGYTF	TGTGCTAGTGGGCTGTCGGGGATTGGCTACACCTTC
-	TRBV7-3	TRBJ1-2	TRBD1	CASSPGSGGRYYTF	TGTGCCAGCAGCCCGGGATCAGGGGGCCGCTACTACACCTTC
-	TRBV9	TRBJ2-1	TRBD2	CASSFRGGDYNEQFF	TGTGCCAGCTCCTTTCGGGGGGGAGATTACAATGAGCAGTTCTTC
-	TRBV20-1	TRBJ1-6	-	CSASFRSGVNSPLHF	TGCAGTGCTAGTTTCAGGTCGGGGGTTAATTCACCCCTCCACTTT
few	TRBV2	TRBJ2-3	-	CASSESEGAGGDTQYF	TGTGCCAGCAGTGAGAGTGAGGGGGCGGGAGGTGATACGCAGTATTTT
once	TRBV6-1	TRBJ1-3	-	CASSAVTVNSGNTIYF	TGTGCCAGCAGTGCCGTGACAGTCAACTCTGGAAACACCATATATTTT
-	TRBV29-1	TRBJ1-2	TRBD1	CSVDFAGQAYGYTF	TGCAGCGTTGATTTTGCGGGACAGGCCTATGGCTACACCTTC
-	TRBV4-3	TRBJ2-7	TRBD2	CASSQAVRGGGGAYEQYF	TGCGCCAGCAGCCAAGCCGTAAGAGGAGGCGGGGGGGCCTACGAGCAGTACTTC
-	TRBV5-6	TRBJ1-1	-	CASSYLRTTTF	TGTGCCAGCAGCTACTTACGGACGACTACCTTT
-	TRBV9	TRBJ1-4	-	CASRPGIANEKLFF	TGTGCCAGCAGGCCCGGGATCGCTAATGAAAAACTGTTTTTT
-	TRBV6-1	TRBJ1-3	TRBD1	CASSGGGGQGGIDTIYF	TGTGCCAGCAGTGGCGGAGGAGGGCAGGGGGGAATAGACACCATATATTTT
-	TRBV6-5	TRBJ2-7	TRBD2	CASSSTSGASYEQYF	TGTGCCAGCAGTTCAACTAGCGGGGCCTCCTACGAGCAGTACTTC
-	TRBV5-1	TRBJ2-7	TRBD2	CASSFTSGGPAYEQYF	TGCGCCAGCAGCTTTACTAGCGGGGGGCCAGCCTACGAGCAGTACTTC
-	TRBV6-1	TRBJ2-1	-	CASSERGGIRNEQFF	TGTGCCAGCAGTGAACGCGGGGGCATTAGGAATGAGCAGTTCTTC
once	TRBV13	TRBJ2-2	TRBD1	CASSISTGLTGELFF	TGTGCCAGCAGCATATCGACAGGGTTGACCGGGGAGCTGTTTTTT
-	TRBV19	TRBJ1-1	TRBD1	CASSILQGAIGTEAFF	TGTGCCAGTAGTATATTACAGGGGGCAATCGGCACTGAAGCTTTCTTT
-	TRBV6-5	TRBJ2-7	TRBD2	CATSGGVYEQYF	TGTGCCACCTCCGGGGGGGTCTACGAGCAGTACTTC
-	TRBV3-1/TRBV3-2	TRBJ2-3	TRBD1	CASNTRQGVTDTQYF	TGTGCCAGCAACACCCGACAGGGAGTCACAGATACGCAGTATTTT
-	TRBV2	TRBJ1-4	-	CASSEAKRGLFF	TGTGCCAGCAGTGAAGCGAAAAGGGGACTGTTTTTT
-	TRBV7-3	TRBJ2-3	-	CASKKWGRADTQYF	TGTGCCAGTAAAAAGTGGGGCCGGGCAGATACGCAGTATTTT
once	TRBV19	TRBJ1-6	-	CASSLSDNSPLHF	TGTGCCAGTAGTCTATCGGATAATTCACCCCTCCACTTT
-	TRBV6-5	TRBJ1-1	-	CASNQRGAGTEAFF	TGTGCCAGCAATCAACGGGGGGCCGGCACTGAAGCTTTCTTT
-	TRBV7-9	TRBJ1-6	-	CASSLQGSDSPLHF	TGTGCCAGCAGCTTACAGGGGTCGGATTCACCCCTCCACTTT
-	TRBV2	TRBJ2-7	TRBD1	CASSVDRGYTYEQYF	TGTGCCAGCAGCGTTGACAGGGGTTACACCTACGAGCAGTACTTC
-	TRBV6-5	TRBJ1-2	-	CASRRQVHYGYTF	TGTGCCAGCAGGCGACAGGTACACTATGGCTACACCTTC
-	TRBV30	TRBJ2-2	-	CAWRLAGSGELFF	TGTGCCTGGAGACTAGCCGGTTCCGGGGAGCTGTTTTTT
-	TRBV7-9	TRBJ2-1	TRBD1	CASRTRTGGSHEQFF	TGTGCCAGCAGAACTCGGACAGGGGGCTCCCATGAGCAGTTCTTC
once	TRBV11-2	TRBJ2-1	-	CASSLEPRGNEQFF	TGTGCCAGCAGCTTAGAGCCTCGGGGGAATGAGCAGTTCTTC
-	TRBV7-3	TRBJ2-1	-	CASSIWTSGEQFF	TGTGCCAGCAGCATTTGGACCAGCGGTGAGCAGTTCTTC
-	TRBV5-1	TRBJ2-3	-	CASSFYRVSDTQYF	TGCGCCAGCAGCTTTTACAGGGTTTCAGATACGCAGTATTTT